Below, 30 T cell receptor beta chains from the same sample are listed, as sequenced in a study of shared clonotypes between healthy human individuals. The method was immunoSEQ multiplex PCR; TCRdb's version includes in-frame clones alone and lacks a portion of them. The table shows fewer than 600,000 clones, with around 77% occurring only once. The sequenced sample consisted of PBMCs. All receptors come from a middle-aged woman in good health. Some clones in this sample may be carry-over from other donors' samples.

The J gene is TRBJ2-7, the V gene TRBV18; D may be TRBD1 (5 bases). The CDR3 sequence is 14 residues long. Germline-derived CDR1 and CDR2 are KGHSH and LQKENI. Trimming stripped 8 bases from V and 1 base from J, with 15 bases between. The CDR3 spells CASTAGKGSYEQYF. The CDR3 DNA reads TGTGCCAGCACCGCCGGTAAGGGGTCCTACGAGCAGTACTTC.

This clone appeared a few times. The chain carries TRBV29-1 and TRBJ2-1, with TRBD2 matching over 9 bases. This CDR3 spans 18 amino acids. Unmatched junction bases numbered 13, after V lost 4 bases and J lost 0 bases. CDR1 is SQVTM, CDR2 ANQGSEA, per germline. CDR3 DNA sequence: TGCAGCGTTGTATATTTAGCGGGAGAGTCGAGCTCCTACAATGAGCAGTTCTTC. This gives the protein CSVVYLAGESSSYNEQFF.

This clone was counted a few times. The CDR3 loop is CASSQESSTGFEKLFF. CDR3 sequence (DNA): TGCGCCAGCAGCCAAGAATCATCTACAGGGTTTGAAAAACTGTTTTTT. The chain couples TRBV4-1 to TRBJ1-4; D perhaps matches TRBD1 (6 bases). Trimming left V 0 bases short and J 7 bases short, with 15 bases between. Germline-derived CDR1 and CDR2 are MGHRA and YSYEKL. This CDR3 is 16 amino acids long.

This clone was detected a few times. This is likely an artifact of a read error, given a far larger clone one base away. The chain recombines TRBV7-9 with TRBJ1-1; D uncertain. The V end was cut by 1 base, the J end by 3 bases, with 6 bases between. Germline-derived CDR1 and CDR2 are SEHNR and FQNEAQ (reference sequence). The CDR3 has 13 residues. The CDR3 sequence is CASSLGVDTEAFF. DNA for the CDR3: TGTGCCAGCAGCTTAGGTGTGGACACTGAAGCTTTCTTT.

CDR3 nucleotides: TGTGCCAGCGCCGTTTACAGGGGAAGCGAGCAGTACTTC. Translation: CASAVYRGSEQYF. The chain links TRBV2 to TRBJ2-7, with 7 positions matching TRBD1. The trim removed 8 bases at V and 6 bases at J, leaving 10 bases unmatched. The CDR3 runs to 13 residues. From germline, CDR1 is SNHLY and CDR2 FYNNEI.

The chain links TRBV1 to TRBJ2-3; the D call of TRBD2 is as the table states it, not checked on the DNA. TRBV1 is noted as a pseudogene. The CDR3 runs to 16 residues. CDR3 in DNA: TGCACCAGCAGCTCAGGACTAGCGGGAGATGCGGATACGCAGTATTTT. Its protein product is CTSSSGLAGDADTQYF.

The chain carries TRBV7-9 and TRBJ2-5; TRBD2 matches 7 bases. In germline, CDR1 is SEHNR, CDR2 FQNEAQ (reference sequence). This CDR3 is 17 amino acids long. V was clipped by 0 bases and J by 5 bases; unmatched bases: 12. The CDR3 reads CASSLALSAGDLETQYF. For the CDR3, the DNA is TGTGCCAGCAGCTTAGCGTTGTCGGCGGGAGATCTGGAGACCCAGTACTTC.

The chain couples TRBV27 to TRBJ2-5, with 9 positions matching TRBD1. Germline CDR1 MNHEY, CDR2 SMNVEV (reference sequence). V shed 7 bases, J shed 3 bases, and the junction held 9 bases outside the gene matches. The length of the CDR3 is 15 residues. The CDR3, as DNA: TGTGCCAGCAATAAACAGGGGGCCAACGAAGAGACCCAGTACTTC. Translated, it gives CASNKQGANEETQYF.

The J gene is TRBJ2-1, the V gene TRBV7-9; the match to TRBD2 covers 14 bases. The germline gives CDR1 SEHNR, CDR2 FQNEAQ (reference sequence). The CDR3 is 15 amino acids. Losses at the gene ends were 6 bases for V and 7 bases for J; bases not matched to a gene: 5. The CDR3 here is CASSPGLAGGNEQFF. The CDR3 DNA sequence: TGTGCCAGCAGTCCCGGACTAGCGGGAGGAAATGAGCAGTTCTTC.

The J gene is TRBJ1-2, the V gene TRBV7-8, with D uncertain. Germline values: CDR1 SGHVS, CDR2 FQNEAQ. The germline V and J ends were trimmed by 5 bases and 7 bases, with 20 bases remaining between them. The CDR3 extends over 15 amino acids. The CDR3 loop reads CASSPRSAESAGYTF. The CDR3 DNA is TGTGCCAGCAGCCCTCGCTCGGCCGAGTCAGCTGGCTACACCTTC. Combining the CDR3 with reference TRBV7-8 and TRBJ1-2 gives the whole variable domain GAGVSQSPRYKVAKRGQDVALRCDPISGHVSLFWYQQALGQGPEFLTYFQNEAQLDKSGLPSDRFFAERPEGSVSTLKIQRTQQEDSAVYLCASSPRSAESAGYTFGSGTRLTVV.

This clone was counted between two and nine times. The chain combines TRBV7-8 with TRBJ2-1, with D uncertain. Germline-derived CDR1 and CDR2 are SGHVS and FQNEAQ. The ends were cut back, 1 base at V and 0 bases at J, with 7 bases in the middle. The CDR3 is made up of 15 amino acids. In DNA, the CDR3 is TGTGCCAGCAGCTTAGATGGCTACTCCTACAATGAGCAGTTCTTC. Its protein product is CASSLDGYSYNEQFF.

The chain recombines TRBV5-6 with TRBJ2-7; the match to TRBD2 covers 8 bases. The CDR3 loop spans 14 amino acids. Unmatched junction bases numbered 4, after V lost 4 bases and J lost 1 base. Looked up from germline, CDR1 is SGHDT and CDR2 is YYEEEE. CDR3 region: CASSRAGVSYEQYF. In nucleotides, the CDR3 is TGTGCCAGCAGCCGAGCGGGAGTGTCCTACGAGCAGTACTTC.

This clone occurred many times. V gene TRBV20-1 combines with J gene TRBJ2-6; no clear D. The CDR3 has 11 amino acids. V dropped 6 bases and J dropped 3 bases, with 3 bases sitting between them. Germline CDR1 and CDR2: DFQATT and SNEGSKA (reference sequence). The chain's CDR3 is CSAVGANVLTF. CDR3 bases: TGCAGTGCGGTTGGGGCCAACGTCCTGACTTTC.

The genes are TRBV28 and TRBJ1-5, with D uncertain. V gave up 2 bases and J gave up 4 bases, with 9 bases separating them. The CDR3 spans 14 residues. Per the germline V gene, CDR1 is MDHEN and CDR2 is SYDVKM. The CDR3 is CASSLSSWNQPQHF. For the CDR3, the DNA is TGTGCCAGCAGTTTAAGTTCGTGGAATCAGCCCCAGCATTTT.

Comments on this clone: The same CDR3 can be traced to other DNA sequences in this sample. The chain combines TRBV18 with TRBJ2-3; D unclear. The germline V gene has CDR1 KGHSH and CDR2 LQKENI. V shed 0 bases and J shed 1 base, with 5 bases lying between them. The CDR3 spans 14 residues. The DNA of the CDR3 is TGTGCCAGCTCACCACCGACCCGCACAGATACGCAGTATTTT. Translated: CASSPPTRTDTQYF. Based on the CDR3 plus reference TRBV18 and TRBJ2-3, the full variable domain is NAGVMQNPRHLVRRRGQEARLRCSPMKGHSHVYWYRQLPEEGLKFMVYLQKENIIDESGMPKERFSAEFPKEGPSILRIQQVVRGDSAAYFCASSPPTRTDTQYFGPGTRLTVL.

The chain carries TRBV7-3 and TRBJ2-2, with no clear D. V dropped 3 bases and J dropped 3 bases, with 11 bases sitting between them. The CDR3 runs 15 residues. Germline CDR1 reads SGHTA; CDR2 reads FQGTGA. CDR3 coding DNA: TGTGCCAGCAGCTTTTTGGGCGGTGACACCGGGGAGCTGTTTTTT. Protein sequence: CASSFLGGDTGELFF. Full variable domain (missing parts from reference TRBV7-3 and TRBJ2-2): GAGVSQTPSNKVTEKGKYVELRCDPISGHTALYWYRQSLGQGPEFLIYFQGTGAADDSGLPNDRFFAVRPEGSVSTLKIQRTERGDSAVYLCASSFLGGDTGELFFGEGSRLTVL.

The chain joins TRBV9 to TRBJ2-3, with D tentatively TRBD2 (5 bases). CDR3 length: 12 residues. Trimming cost V 7 bases and J 5 bases, with 11 bases left between them. The germline gives CDR1 SGDLS, CDR2 YYNGEE. CDR3 loop: CASAGGGDTQYF. The CDR3 bases are TGTGCCAGCGCAGGCGGAGGAGATACGCAGTATTTT. Variable domain in full (rest from reference TRBV9 and TRBJ2-3): DSGVTQTPKHLITATGQRVTLRCSPRSGDLSVYWYQQSLDQGLQFLIQYYNGEERAKGNILERFSAQQFPDLHSELNLSSLELGDSALYFCASAGGGDTQYFGPGTRLTVL.

This clone has a handful of counts. Other nucleotide sequences from this sample produce the same CDR3. The V gene is TRBV20-1, the J gene TRBJ2-5; D unclear. This CDR3 comprises 10 residues. Trimming removed 1 base from V and 4 bases from J, with 1 base in between. Germline values: CDR1 DFQATT, CDR2 SNEGSKA (reference sequence). CDR3 DNA sequence: TGCAGTGCTAGAGTAGAGACCCAGTACTTC. Its translation: CSARVETQYF.

V and J are TRBV19 and TRBJ1-2; TRBD1 might be the D (6 bases). This CDR3 comprises 12 residues. CDR1 and CDR2 from the germline V gene are LNHDA and SQIVND (reference sequence). With 10 bases removed from V and 2 bases from J, the gap between germline ends came to 11 bases. The CDR3: CATGDRNYGYTF. CDR3 DNA sequence: TGTGCCACTGGCGACAGGAACTATGGCTACACCTTC. The variable domain in full, completed from reference TRBV19 and TRBJ1-2, reads DGGITQSPKYLFRKEGQNVTLSCEQNLNHDAMYWYRQDPGQGLRLIYYSQIVNDFQKGDIAEGYSVSREKKESFPLTVTSAQKNPTAFYLCATGDRNYGYTFGSGTRLTVV.

This chain connects TRBV5-1 to TRBJ2-4; tentatively, D is TRBD1 (5 bases). This CDR3 region has 16 residues. Germline assignment: CDR1 SGHRS and CDR2 YFSETQ. The germline V and J ends were trimmed by 0 bases and 1 base, with 11 bases remaining between them. CDR3 DNA: TGCGCCAGCAGCTTGGACAGGCCAGGGGCCAAAAACATTCAGTACTTC. As protein: CASSLDRPGAKNIQYF.

This sequence joins TRBV5-6 and TRBJ2-7, with 11 bases lining up with TRBD2. The length of the CDR3 is 15 residues. Per germline, CDR1 SGHDT and CDR2 YYEEEE. The V and J ends lost 5 bases and 2 bases, in that order; junction bases with no gene match: 6. The CDR3 bases are TGTGCCAGCAGTTCGGGACTAGCGGAAACCTACGAGCAGTACTTC. This gives the protein CASSSGLAETYEQYF.

This clone was detected a few times. This chain links TRBV4-3 with TRBJ1-2; TRBD1 aligns across 7 bases. Germline V lookup: CDR1 LGHNA, CDR2 YSLEER. Trimming removed 1 base from V and 7 bases from J; junction bases left unmatched: 6. There are 14 residues in the CDR3. As DNA, the CDR3 is TGCGCCAGCAGCCAAGTATCTCGGGACAGTGGCTACACCTTC. This codes for CASSQVSRDSGYTF.

This clone has ten or more counts. CDR3: CASSLSDPAAAYEKLFF. For the CDR3, the DNA is TGTGCCAGCAGTTTATCCGACCCGGCAGCCGCGTATGAAAAACTGTTTTTT. V is TRBV27 and J is TRBJ1-4; the D is unclear. Trimming removed 0 bases at V and 6 bases at J, with 17 bases between. The CDR3 is 17 residues long. The germline V gene has CDR1 MNHEY and CDR2 SMNVEV (reference sequence).

At least ten counts were recorded for this clone. Other DNA sequences in this specimen translate into the identical CDR3. The chain has TRBV5-1 and TRBJ1-1; D unclear. Germline V gene lookup returns CDR1 SGHRS and CDR2 YFSETQ. This CDR3 comprises 13 residues. The V gene lost 0 bases and the J gene lost 3 bases, with 6 bases spanning the gap. CDR3 protein: CASSLAGYTEAFF. CDR3 coding DNA: TGCGCCAGCAGCTTGGCAGGTTACACTGAAGCTTTCTTT.

The chain's CDR3 is CASASRQIGTDTQYF. CDR3 bases: TGCGCCAGTGCCTCCAGGCAGATCGGCACAGATACGCAGTATTTT. The V call is TRBV5-1, the J call TRBJ2-3, with D hard to call. The ends were cut back, 8 bases at V and 1 base at J, with 17 bases in the middle. Germline CDR1 and CDR2: SGHRS and YFSETQ. The CDR3 runs to 15 residues. Variable domain in full (rest from reference TRBV5-1 and TRBJ2-3): KAGVTQTPRYLIKTRGQQVTLSCSPISGHRSVSWYQQTPGQGLQFLFEYFSETQRNKGNFPGRFSGRQFSNSRSEMNVSTLELGDSALYLCASASRQIGTDTQYFGPGTRLTVL.

The chain employs TRBV9 and TRBJ1-2; TRBD1 matches at 7 bases. Germline CDR1 and CDR2: SGDLS and YYNGEE. Trimming removed 0 bases from V and 5 bases from J; junction bases left unmatched: 1. The CDR3 is made up of 13 amino acids. The CDR3 region has the DNA TGTGCCAGCAGCGTAGAACAGGGGTATGGCTACACCTTC. This gives the protein CASSVEQGYGYTF.

The genes are TRBV28 and TRBJ1-1; D is uncertain. This CDR3 has 13 residues. The V gene's germline CDR1 is MDHEN and CDR2 SYDVKM. The V end lost 7 bases, the J end lost 6 bases, and 15 bases lay between the germline ends. DNA for the CDR3: TGTGCCAGCACCGGAGGTCATATAGCTGAAGCTTTCTTT. It translates to CASTGGHIAEAFF. The full variable domain, completed using reference TRBV28 and TRBJ1-1, is DVKVTQSSRYLVKRTGEKVFLECVQDMDHENMFWYRQDPGLGLRLIYFSYDVKMKEKGDIPEGYSVSREKKERFSLILESASTNQTSMYLCASTGGHIAEAFFGQGTRLTVV.

This clone was observed many times. V is TRBV6-1 and J is TRBJ1-5; TRBD1 aligns across 7 bases. V gave up 7 bases and J gave up 5 bases; unmatched junction bases: 5. The CDR3 spans 13 residues. CDR1 and CDR2 (germline): MNHNS, SASEGT. CDR3 protein: CASNSRGDQPQHF. In DNA form, the CDR3 reads TGTGCCAGCAATTCCAGGGGGGATCAGCCCCAGCATTTT.

This chain uses TRBV28 with TRBJ2-5, with 9 bases matching TRBD2. Germline CDR1 MDHEN, CDR2 SYDVKM. The CDR3 length is 14 residues. J lost 4 bases, V lost 6 bases, and 6 bases had no gene match. CDR3 DNA: TGTGCCAGCAGGCGGGGGGGTGCGGGAGAGACCCAGTACTTC. Translated, it gives CASRRGGAGETQYF. Using reference TRBV28 and TRBJ2-5 for the parts outside the CDR3, the full variable domain is DVKVTQSSRYLVKRTGEKVFLECVQDMDHENMFWYRQDPGLGLRLIYFSYDVKMKEKGDIPEGYSVSREKKERFSLILESASTNQTSMYLCASRRGGAGETQYFGPGTRLLVL.

Notes on this clone: Other nucleotide sequences from this sample produce the same CDR3. V usage is TRBV6-5 and J usage is TRBJ2-7; the D gene is possibly TRBD1 (5 bases). V was trimmed by 0 bases and J by 4 bases, leaving 7 bases between them. The length of the CDR3 is 13 residues. Germline CDR1 reads MNHEY; CDR2 reads SVGAGI. The CDR3 sequence: CASSYSQGYEQYF. CDR3 sequence (DNA): TGTGCCAGCAGTTACTCCCAGGGATACGAGCAGTACTTC.